This T cell receptor (beta chain) was captured in a study of blood T cells in healthy people across ages. Study-wide results and caveats: Using unsorted PBMCs precluded a conclusive naive versus antigen-experienced comparison.

Isolation per sample recovered at least 6 million PBMCs. A second PCR, run for about 6 to 12 cycles, used a sample-barcoded 5' primer plus a J-beta primer mix. Each cDNA was tagged by a template-switch adaptor containing 12 random nucleotides. TCRdb reprocessed the 5' RACE reads via MiXCR and lists one record per CDR3 protein. The sample yields 910,000 or so distinct CDR3 sequences, roughly 47% seen once. In this sample, this clonotype turned up a few times. Antigen specificity is unknown. The receptor's source is an older woman in good health. The sample consisted of blood.

CDR3 coding DNA: TGCGCCAGCAGCCAAAAAAGGGGGCAGGGGGGACTCGATCAGCCCCAGCATTTT. Protein sequence: CASSQKRGQGGLDQPQHF. The chain uses TRBV4-1 and TRBJ1-5; 7 bases are a match to TRBD1. V lost 2 bases, J lost 5 bases, and 15 bases stayed unmatched. This CDR3 has 18 residues. From germline, CDR1 is MGHRA and CDR2 YSYEKL.